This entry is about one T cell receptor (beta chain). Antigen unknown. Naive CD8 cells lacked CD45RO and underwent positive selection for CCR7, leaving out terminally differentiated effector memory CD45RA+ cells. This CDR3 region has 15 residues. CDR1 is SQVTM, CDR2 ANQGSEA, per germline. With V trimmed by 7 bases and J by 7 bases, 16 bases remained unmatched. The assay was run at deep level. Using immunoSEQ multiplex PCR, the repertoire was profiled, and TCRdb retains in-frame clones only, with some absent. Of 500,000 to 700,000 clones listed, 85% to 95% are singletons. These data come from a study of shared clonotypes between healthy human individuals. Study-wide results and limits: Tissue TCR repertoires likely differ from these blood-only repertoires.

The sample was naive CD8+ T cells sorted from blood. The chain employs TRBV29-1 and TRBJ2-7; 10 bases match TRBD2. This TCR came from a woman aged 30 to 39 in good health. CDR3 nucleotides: TGCAGCGCAACGGGGTTTAGCGGGAGGATCGGGGAGCAGTACTTC. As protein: CSATGFSGRIGEQYF.